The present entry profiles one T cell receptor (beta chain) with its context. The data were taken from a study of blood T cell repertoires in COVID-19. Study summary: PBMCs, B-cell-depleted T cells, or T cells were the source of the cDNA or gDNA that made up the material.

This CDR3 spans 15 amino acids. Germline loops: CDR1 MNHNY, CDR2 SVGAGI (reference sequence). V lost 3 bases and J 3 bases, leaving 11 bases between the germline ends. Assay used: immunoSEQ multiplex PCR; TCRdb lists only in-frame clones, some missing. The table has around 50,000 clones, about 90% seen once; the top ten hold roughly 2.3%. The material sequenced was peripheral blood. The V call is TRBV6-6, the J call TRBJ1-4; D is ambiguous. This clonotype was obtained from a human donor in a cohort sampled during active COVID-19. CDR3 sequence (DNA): TGTGCCAGCAGTTATAGTTCAGGTCCTAATGAAAAACTGTTTTTT. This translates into CASSYSSGPNEKLFF.